These 8 T cell receptor beta chains originate from one sample sequenced in a study of cytomegalovirus exposure and HLA in healthy donors. PCR used 60 Vbeta primers and 13 Jbeta primers. Profiled with immunoSEQ multiplex PCR; TCRdb holds only in-frame clones, not every one. Here the sample spans around 96,000 clones, around 74% being singletons. The specimen sequenced was PBMCs. Receptors were obtained from a man aged 25 to 45 in good health and CMV-seropositive.

The sample holds one count of this clone. This rearrangement joins TRBV19 to TRBJ1-3; TRBD1 agrees at 7 bases. The CDR3 has 17 amino acids. With 3 bases clipped from V and 0 bases from J, the junction kept 8 bases outside the gene matches. Per germline, CDR1 LNHDA and CDR2 SQIVND (reference sequence). The CDR3 region has the DNA TGTGCCAGTAGTATCCTTGGGACAGCTCACTCTGGAAACACCATATATTTT. Protein sequence: CASSILGTAHSGNTIYF.

This clone was picked up a small number of times. V gene TRBV5-4 combines with J gene TRBJ1-2, with D tentatively TRBD1 (6 bases). The V end was cut by 3 bases, the J end by 4 bases, with 13 bases between. CDR1 is SGHNT and CDR2 is YYREEE in the germline V gene (reference sequence). The CDR3 runs 14 residues. In nucleotides, the CDR3 is TGTGCCAGCAGCTCACAGGGTGGCAGCTATGGCTACACCTTC. Protein: CASSSQGGSYGYTF.

The CDR3 protein is CASSMGLNYGYTF. The DNA for the CDR3 is TGTGCCAGTAGTATGGGACTCAACTATGGCTACACCTTC. The chain uses TRBV19 and TRBJ1-2; maybe TRBD1 (5 bases). V lost 3 bases and J 2 bases, leaving 7 bases between the germline ends. Germline loops: CDR1 LNHDA, CDR2 SQIVND (reference sequence). This CDR3 has 13 amino acids. The whole variable domain, filled in from reference TRBV19 and TRBJ1-2, reads DGGITQSPKYLFRKEGQNVTLSCEQNLNHDAMYWYRQDPGQGLRLIYYSQIVNDFQKGDIAEGYSVSREKKESFPLTVTSAQKNPTAFYLCASSMGLNYGYTFGSGTRLTVV.

This clone has only a few counts. V and J are TRBV19 and TRBJ2-1; D is possibly TRBD2 (6 bases). V was pared by 0 bases and J by 4 bases, with 22 bases between. This CDR3 has 19 amino acids. Germline loops: CDR1 LNHDA, CDR2 SQIVND (reference sequence). The CDR3 is CASSIEFGWAGSPYNEQFF. The CDR3 region has the DNA TGTGCCAGTAGTATAGAGTTCGGGTGGGCGGGGTCCCCATACAATGAGCAGTTCTTC.

This clone was seen a handful of times. V gene TRBV5-4 combines with J gene TRBJ2-5, with D tentatively TRBD1 (6 bases). V was pared by 3 bases and J by 5 bases, with 17 bases between. The germline gives CDR1 SGHNT, CDR2 YYREEE (reference sequence). This CDR3 has 15 residues. CDR3 in amino acids: CASSSADRSRETQYF. DNA for the CDR3: TGTGCCAGCAGCTCAGCTGACAGGTCAAGGGAGACCCAGTACTTC.

The CDR3 loop reads CASRLLAGVADTQYF. As DNA, the CDR3 is TGTGCCAGCAGGCTCCTAGCGGGGGTGGCAGATACGCAGTATTTT. The rearrangement links TRBV6-6 to TRBJ2-3, with TRBD2 matching 10 bases. The CDR3 totals 15 residues. In germline, CDR1 is MNHNY, CDR2 SVGAGI (reference sequence). After removal of 6 bases from V and 4 bases from J, the junction contained 7 bases not matched to a gene.

The chain carries TRBV7-9 and TRBJ2-7, with 7 bases matching TRBD2. After removal of 1 base from V and 2 bases from J, the junction contained 14 bases not matched to a gene. Germline CDR1 is SEHNR and CDR2 is FQNEAQ (reference sequence). This CDR3 region has 18 residues. Here the CDR3 DNA reads TGTGCCAGCAGCTTAGGCGAGGGAGGGCAATACCAAACCTACGAGCAGTACTTC. This encodes CASSLGEGGQYQTYEQYF.

The V call is TRBV9, the J call TRBJ2-7; D is possibly TRBD1 (5 bases). CDR1 SGDLS and CDR2 YYNGEE come from the germline V gene. The germline V and J ends were trimmed by 4 bases and 2 bases, with 16 bases remaining between them. The length of the CDR3 is 15 residues. The DNA of the CDR3 is TGTGCCAGCAGCCAGGACACACATCAAACCTACGAGCAGTACTTC. It codes for CASSQDTHQTYEQYF.